This T cell receptor (beta chain) comes out of a study of glioma-infiltrating T cells after dendritic cell vaccination. Study background: Autologous tumor lysate-pulsed dendritic cell vaccination was given between about 2003 and 2013. Patients received three intradermal dendritic cell vaccine injections at biweekly intervals. Study-wide points: Estimated pretreatment TIL content predicted outcome after dendritic cell vaccination.

The germline V gene encodes CDR1 SGHAT and CDR2 FQNNGV. The J segment lost 1 base and the V segment lost 5 bases, leaving 7 bases of the junction unmatched. The CDR3 is 15 amino acids. Sequenced by immunoSEQ multiplex PCR; TCRdb stores in-frame clones only, minus some. Among tens of thousands of clones listed, approximately 80% were seen once. As regards this clone: Antigen unknown.

Time point described: after dendritic cell vaccination, including at tumor progression/relapse. Sample: blood, taken after dendritic cell vaccination. The receptor was derived from a human donor with glioblastoma. The V call is TRBV11-2, the J call TRBJ2-7; the match to TRBD1 covers 8 bases. The CDR3 nucleotides are TGTGCCAGCAGCCAAGGACAGGGAATTTCCTACGAGCAGTACTTC. This gives the protein CASSQGQGISYEQYF.